These 15 T cell receptor beta chains share one sample of origin, sequenced in a study of OX40 agonist ivuxolimab in advanced cancers. Sequenced by immunoSEQ multiplex PCR; TCRdb stores in-frame clones only, minus some. This sample has 70,000 to 75,000 clones, with almost 85% found just once. The source material was CD4+ or CD8+ T cells sorted from blood, sampled in a trial of the OX40 agonist ivuxolimab. Source of these receptors: an adult with an advanced solid tumor such as melanoma, head and neck, liver or kidney cancer.

J is TRBJ2-2 and V is TRBV15; perhaps TRBD2 as D (5 bases). This CDR3 is built from 13 residues. The germline CDR1 and CDR2 sequences are LNHNV and YYDKDF (reference sequence). V shed 3 bases and J shed 6 bases, with 8 bases lying between them. CDR3 in amino acids: CATSRDSAGELFF. CDR3 coding DNA: TGTGCCACCAGCAGGGACTCGGCCGGGGAGCTGTTTTTT. The full variable domain, with the rest looked up from reference TRBV15 and TRBJ2-2, is DAMVIQNPRYQVTQFGKPVTLSCSQTLNHNVMYWYQQKSSQAPKLLFHYYDKDFNNEADTPDNFQSRRPNTSFCFLDIRSPGLGDTAMYLCATSRDSAGELFFGEGSRLTVL.

This chain links TRBV9 with TRBJ1-2; D is uncertain. The CDR3 extends over 12 amino acids. The germline CDR1 and CDR2 sequences are SGDLS and YYNGEE. Trimming took 0 bases from V and 5 from J, leaving 5 bases between them. The CDR3 DNA is TGTGCCAGCAGCGTAGGAGGGTATGGCTACACCTTC. Translating gives CASSVGGYGYTF.

Remarks on this clone: A read error may produce the germline difference seen at one junction end. The chain joins TRBV2 to TRBJ1-1; TRBD1 agrees at 7 bases. Germline CDR1 reads SNHLY; CDR2 reads FYNNEI. CDR3 length equals 13 residues. Here the CDR3 DNA reads TGTGCAAGCAAAGGGGACAGTATAAGTGAAGCTTTCTTT. Protein sequence: CASKGDSISEAFF.

This clone has just a few counts. The rearrangement links TRBV10-3 to TRBJ1-2; D ambiguous. CDR1 and CDR2 (germline): ENHRY, SYGVKD. Trimming removed 7 bases from V and 3 bases from J, with 12 bases in between. The CDR3 covers 13 residues. The DNA for the CDR3 is TGTGCCATCAAAACCGAGGGATACTATGGCTACACCTTC. As protein: CAIKTEGYYGYTF.

V is TRBV7-2 and J is TRBJ2-6; the D gene is possibly TRBD1 (5 bases). The CDR3 covers 17 residues. The V and J ends lost 3 bases and 4 bases respectively, with 16 bases between them. Germline CDR1 reads SGHTA; CDR2 reads FQGNSA. The CDR3 reads CASSLMGQQTGANVLTF. CDR3 nucleotides: TGTGCCAGCAGCTTGATGGGGCAGCAAACGGGGGCCAACGTCCTGACTTTC.

V is TRBV28 and J is TRBJ1-2, with no clear D. Trimming removed 11 bases from V and 7 bases from J, with 20 bases in between. Germline V gene sequence: CDR1 MDHEN, CDR2 SYDVKM. This CDR3 comprises 13 residues. DNA for the CDR3: TGTGCCGTGTATGTCGGCCCGGCTGGTGGCTACACCTTC. Its translation: CAVYVGPAGGYTF.

This sequence joins TRBV9 and TRBJ2-1; possible D gene TRBD1, 5 bases. Germline lookup yields CDR1 SGDLS and CDR2 YYNGEE. CDR3 length equals 13 residues. Trimming left V 4 bases short and J 10 bases short, with 15 bases between. CDR3 amino acids: CASSLNRQTEQFF. CDR3 bases: TGTGCCAGCAGCTTAAATAGACAGACCGAGCAGTTCTTC.

The chain is built from TRBV28 and TRBJ2-7, with D perhaps matching TRBD1 (6 bases). Trimming removed 10 bases at V and 2 bases at J, with 27 bases between. Germline V gives CDR1 MDHEN, CDR2 SYDVKM. The length of the CDR3 is 17 residues. Here the CDR3 DNA reads TGTGCCACCAGAGGACAGACTAAGAACATCGGAGCCTACGAGCAGTACTTC. Its translation: CATRGQTKNIGAYEQYF.

The CDR3 coding sequence is TGTGCCAGCAGTGGGTGGGGAGAGAACACTGAAGCTTTCTTT. Translating gives CASSGWGENTEAFF. The chain joins TRBV2 to TRBJ1-1; D is unclear. The V and J ends lost 4 bases and 1 base respectively, with 10 bases between them. Germline V CDR1 and CDR2: SNHLY, FYNNEI. CDR3 length: 14 amino acids.

The V and J genes are TRBV15 and TRBJ1-3; D unresolved. Germline lookup yields CDR1 LNHNV and CDR2 YYDKDF (reference sequence). The CDR3 extends over 15 amino acids. V gave up 1 base and J gave up 0 bases, with 7 bases separating them. This CDR3 reads CATSRAGSSGNTIYF. The DNA of the CDR3 is TGTGCCACCAGCAGAGCGGGGAGCTCTGGAAACACCATATATTTT.

This rearrangement joins TRBV5-6 to TRBJ1-5; D is uncertain. The V and J ends lost 4 bases and 6 bases respectively, with 11 bases between them. CDR3 length equals 13 residues. The germline V gene encodes CDR1 SGHDT and CDR2 YYEEEE. As DNA, the CDR3 is TGTGCCAGCAGCAGTTGGGTCGGTCAGCCCCAGCATTTT. Translated, it gives CASSSWVGQPQHF.

This sequence joins TRBV4-3 and TRBJ2-7, with D perhaps matching TRBD2 (6 bases). The ends were cut back, 0 bases at V and 3 bases at J, with 12 bases in the middle. This CDR3 contains 15 residues. Germline lookup yields CDR1 LGHNA and CDR2 YSLEER. CDR3 protein: CASSQDPGGDYEQYF. In nucleotides, the CDR3 is TGCGCCAGCAGCCAAGACCCCGGGGGTGACTACGAGCAGTACTTC.

The V call is TRBV6-1, the J call TRBJ1-1, with D hard to call. The CDR3 has 12 amino acids. Germline-derived CDR1 and CDR2 are MNHNS and SASEGT. Trimming removed 8 bases at V and 4 bases at J, with 11 bases between. The CDR3 DNA reads TGTGCCAGCGGGCGGGAAGGCACTGAAGCTTTCTTT. Protein: CASGREGTEAFF.

The V gene is TRBV5-1, the J gene TRBJ2-5, with D hard to call. Germline assignment: CDR1 SGHRS and CDR2 YFSETQ. The CDR3 is 13 amino acids. Trimming took 3 bases from V and 5 from J, leaving 11 bases between them. CDR3 coding DNA: TGCGCCAGCAGCTACTTCAGTGTGGAGACCCAGTACTTC. It specifies CASSYFSVETQYF.

The chain employs TRBV11-1 and TRBJ2-7; D not resolved. With 3 bases removed from V and 3 bases from J, the gap between germline ends came to 6 bases. This CDR3 is built from 12 residues. Germline V CDR1 and CDR2: SGHAT, FQDESV (reference sequence). The CDR3, as DNA: TGTGCCAGCAGCTTGCGGAGCTACGAGCAGTACTTC. Residues: CASSLRSYEQYF.